This entry lists 25 T cell receptor beta chains sequenced from one sample in a study of cytomegalovirus exposure and HLA in healthy donors (dated by TCRdb to 2016 to 2017). Receptor libraries were prepared by the immunoSEQ multiplex PCR assay. For the multiplex PCR, a mixture combining 60 forward primers for TCR Vbeta segments and 13 reverse primers for TCR Jbeta segments was used. This is the immuneACCESS table as TCRdb keeps it, with only in-frame sequences that have V and J called. A part of the clones is gone; compared with another copy, unresolved V genes explain less than half, and the rest is unexplained. The sample table holds under 150,000 clones, of which 83% were seen once. Of the sample, 1% to 1.5% is held by the ten largest clones. Material: PBMCs. Receptors were obtained from a girl aged 2 to 10 in good health and CMV-seronegative.

The chain uses TRBV19 and TRBJ1-5; D is perhaps TRBD1 (5 bases). Between the trimmed V and J ends, which lost 4 bases and 5 bases, there was a span of 18 bases. Germline lookup yields CDR1 LNHDA and CDR2 SQIVND (reference sequence). The CDR3 length is 16 residues. The CDR3 loop reads CASSNPRGAGDQPQHF. The CDR3, as DNA: TGTGCCAGTAGTAATCCCCGCGGGGCCGGGGATCAGCCCCAGCATTTT.

The chain is built from TRBV27 and TRBJ1-2, with D perhaps TRBD1 (5 bases). Trimming pared 1 base from V and 2 bases from J, leaving 8 bases between. This CDR3 is built from 14 residues. From germline, CDR1 is MNHEY and CDR2 SMNVEV (reference sequence). CDR3 DNA sequence: TGTGCCAGCAGTTTATTTGCAGGGAACTATGGCTACACCTTC. As protein: CASSLFAGNYGYTF.

The rearrangement links TRBV9 to TRBJ2-5, with 7 bases fitting TRBD2. The J call could be wrong; TRBJ2-7 is a better fit for the DNA end. Germline V gene sequence: CDR1 SGDLS, CDR2 YYNGEE. The CDR3 consists of 14 residues. CDR3 DNA: TGTGCCAGCTCCGAAGCGGGACGTGTCCACGAGCAGTACTTC. This translates into CASSEAGRVHEQYF.

The CDR3 nucleotides are TGTGCCACCAGCAGAGATCAGGGGTATGGGACTGAAGCTTTCTTT. Its protein product is CATSRDQGYGTEAFF. The chain uses TRBV15 and TRBJ1-1, with a tentative D call TRBD1 (6 bases). Trimming pared 0 bases from V and 5 bases from J, leaving 13 bases between. Germline CDR1 and CDR2: LNHNV and YYDKDF (reference sequence). CDR3 length equals 15 residues.

The chain links TRBV11-2 to TRBJ2-1; D gene uncertain. V was clipped by 1 base and J by 0 bases, with 13 bases between them. Germline loops: CDR1 SGHAT, CDR2 FQNNGV. This CDR3 region has 17 residues. CDR3 residues: CASSLGLSLASYNEQFF. CDR3 coding DNA: TGTGCCAGCAGCTTAGGGCTCAGTTTAGCCTCCTACAATGAGCAGTTCTTC.

The gene calls are TRBV5-1 and TRBJ1-4, with D perhaps TRBD1 (6 bases). Germline CDR1 is SGHRS and CDR2 is YFSETQ. The CDR3 runs to 15 residues. V lost 2 bases and J lost 4, with 12 bases in between. Here the CDR3 DNA reads TGCGCCAGCAGCTTCTTACAGGGTGGTAATGAAAAACTGTTTTTT. It codes for CASSFLQGGNEKLFF. Using reference TRBV5-1 and TRBJ1-4 for the parts outside the CDR3, the full variable domain is KAGVTQTPRYLIKTRGQQVTLSCSPISGHRSVSWYQQTPGQGLQFLFEYFSETQRNKGNFPGRFSGRQFSNSRSEMNVSTLELGDSALYLCASSFLQGGNEKLFFGSGTQLSVL.

The chain is built from TRBV27 and TRBJ2-1; 8 bases align to TRBD1. In germline, CDR1 is MNHEY, CDR2 SMNVEV (reference sequence). The J segment lost 8 bases and the V segment lost 6 bases, leaving 6 bases of the junction unmatched. The CDR3 has 13 residues. The CDR3 here is CASSYRGIDEQFF. DNA for the CDR3: TGTGCCAGCAGCTACAGGGGGATAGATGAGCAGTTCTTC.

In its sample, this clone was seen once. The chain links TRBV11-1 to TRBJ2-1; 8 nucleotides line up with TRBD2. CDR1 is SGHAT and CDR2 is FQDESV in the germline V gene (reference sequence). The V gene end was trimmed by 2 bases and the J gene end by 3 bases; junction bases not matched to a gene: 3. The CDR3 runs to 15 residues. CDR3 sequence reads: CASSLTGGHYNEQFF. The DNA for the CDR3 is TGTGCCAGCAGCTTAACGGGAGGGCACTACAATGAGCAGTTCTTC.

V and J are TRBV5-5 and TRBJ2-1; no reliable D call. There are 13 residues in the CDR3. Germline CDR1 is SGHKS and CDR2 is YYEKEE (reference sequence). The V and J ends lost 2 bases and 5 bases respectively, with 8 bases between them. The CDR3 DNA follows: TGTGCCAGCAGCTTTATTCCGGACAATGAGCAGTTCTTC. Protein sequence: CASSFIPDNEQFF. Supplemented by reference TRBV5-5 and TRBJ2-1, the full variable domain reads DAGVTQSPTHLIKTRGQQVTLRCSPISGHKSVSWYQQVLGQGPQFIFQYYEKEERGRGNFPDRFSARQFPNYSSELNVNALLLGDSALYLCASSFIPDNEQFFGPGTRLTVL.

The rearrangement joins TRBV11-2 to TRBJ2-5; D is possibly TRBD1 (5 bases). Germline V gives CDR1 SGHAT, CDR2 FQNNGV. The V gene lost 8 bases and the J gene lost 5 bases, with 15 bases spanning the gap. The length of the CDR3 is 13 residues. The CDR3 nucleotides are TGTGCCAGCGAACCAGGGATCGAGGAGACCCAGTACTTC. This sequence encodes CASEPGIEETQYF.

The chain combines TRBV11-3 with TRBJ2-7; TRBD1 matches at 7 bases. This CDR3 contains 14 residues. CDR1 and CDR2 from the germline V gene are SGHNT and YENEEA. The V and J ends lost 5 bases and 2 bases, in that order; junction bases with no gene match: 6. DNA of the CDR3: TGTGCCAGCAGCCCCGGGACAGATACCTACGAGCAGTACTTC. Translating it yields CASSPGTDTYEQYF.

The genes are TRBV7-9 and TRBJ2-1; 7 bases align to TRBD1. The V segment lost 5 bases and the J segment 5 bases; nucleotides outside the gene matches: 9. This CDR3 is 15 amino acids long. CDR1 and CDR2 from the germline V gene are SEHNR and FQNEAQ (reference sequence). DNA of the CDR3: TGTGCCAGCAGCCTCCCCATTGGACAGGACAATGAGCAGTTCTTC. Encoded protein: CASSLPIGQDNEQFF.

The chain couples TRBV28 to TRBJ2-7, with TRBD1 identical over 7 bases. The CDR3 totals 15 residues. Trimming cost V 4 bases and J 2 bases; bases outside gene matches: 8. Germline V gene lookup returns CDR1 MDHEN and CDR2 SYDVKM. CDR3 loop: CASSYRGPNTYEQYF. In DNA form, the CDR3 reads TGTGCCAGCAGTTATAGGGGGCCCAATACCTACGAGCAGTACTTC.

This chain joins TRBV7-9 and TRBJ2-1; 11 bases map to TRBD2. Germline V gene data show CDR1 as SEHNR and CDR2 as FQNEAQ (reference sequence). The V segment lost 7 bases and the J segment 5 bases; nucleotides outside the gene matches: 7. This CDR3 spans 15 amino acids. The CDR3 DNA follows: TGTGCCAGCACGATAGCGGGAGGGCCAGACAATGAGCAGTTCTTC. Protein product: CASTIAGGPDNEQFF.

The V and J genes are TRBV7-2 and TRBJ2-7; 8 bases are a match to TRBD1. The germline CDR1 and CDR2 sequences are SGHTA and FQGNSA. This CDR3 comprises 15 residues. V lost 5 bases and J lost 2; bases outside the gene matches: 8. Here the CDR3 reads CASSPWTGPPYEQYF. The CDR3 nucleotides are TGTGCCAGCAGCCCCTGGACAGGGCCCCCCTACGAGCAGTACTTC.

The rearrangement joins TRBV19 to TRBJ2-2; D may be TRBD1 (5 bases). Per germline, CDR1 LNHDA and CDR2 SQIVND (reference sequence). Trimming removed 0 bases at V and 7 bases at J, with 12 bases between. The CDR3 length is 15 residues. In DNA form, the CDR3 reads TGTGCCAGTAGTATAGATCGGGTAGGGGTCGGGGAGCTGTTTTTT. Amino acid sequence: CASSIDRVGVGELFF.

The rearrangement joins TRBV27 to TRBJ1-2; 7 bases match TRBD1. V gave up 5 bases and J gave up 5 bases; unmatched junction bases: 5. The CDR3 contains 13 residues. CDR1 is MNHEY, CDR2 SMNVEV, per germline (reference sequence). Written as DNA, the CDR3 is TGTGCCAGCAGTCTCGGGACAGCTTATGGCTACACCTTC. This codes for CASSLGTAYGYTF.

The V gene is TRBV6-1, the J gene TRBJ2-1; D is perhaps TRBD2 (7 bases). V was shortened by 4 bases and J by 3 bases, with 22 bases between the two germline ends. Germline lookup yields CDR1 MNHNS and CDR2 SASEGT. CDR3 length equals 18 residues. The chain's CDR3 is CASSVTGRGAGFYNEQFF. CDR3 DNA sequence: TGTGCCAGCAGTGTGACTGGGAGGGGGGCAGGGTTCTACAATGAGCAGTTCTTC.

This chain uses TRBV28 with TRBJ1-1; D uncertain. The germline V gene encodes CDR1 MDHEN and CDR2 SYDVKM. The CDR3 runs 13 residues. The V end lost 2 bases, the J end lost 3 bases, and 7 bases lay between the germline ends. For the CDR3, the DNA is TGTGCCAGCAGTTTAAACCAGGACACTGAAGCTTTCTTT. Encoded protein: CASSLNQDTEAFF.

The CDR3 is CASSLLQVHTGELFF. CDR3 coding DNA: TGTGCCAGCAGCTTATTACAGGTTCACACCGGGGAGCTGTTTTTT. This chain links TRBV7-3 with TRBJ2-2; possible D gene TRBD1, 5 bases. The CDR3 spans 15 residues. With 2 bases removed from V and 3 bases from J, the gap between germline ends came to 10 bases. The V gene's germline CDR1 is SGHTA and CDR2 FQGTGA.

The rearrangement joins TRBV5-1 to TRBJ2-7, with D possibly being TRBD2 (6 bases). V was shortened by 0 bases and J by 0 bases, with 10 bases between the two germline ends. The V gene's germline CDR1 is SGHRS and CDR2 YFSETQ. This CDR3 is 15 amino acids long. The DNA of the CDR3 is TGCGCCAGCAGCTTGGATAGCGGTAGCTCCTACGAGCAGTACTTC. Translated, it gives CASSLDSGSSYEQYF.

The rearrangement uses TRBV4-3 and TRBJ1-5; 7 bases align to TRBD1. Germline CDR1 LGHNA, CDR2 YSLEER. Trimming took 0 bases from V and 5 from J; bases not matched to a gene: 7. The CDR3 length is 16 residues. CDR3 protein: CASSQEGRQGDQPQHF. CDR3 bases: TGCGCCAGCAGCCAAGAAGGTCGGCAGGGGGATCAGCCCCAGCATTTT.

Only one count was recorded for this clone. This sequence joins TRBV5-1 and TRBJ2-7; tentatively, D is TRBD1 (6 bases). This CDR3 has 14 amino acids. Trimming took 1 base from V and 0 from J, leaving 8 bases between them. Per germline, CDR1 SGHRS and CDR2 YFSETQ. CDR3 in DNA: TGCGCCAGCAGCTTGACAGGGAGCTCCTACGAGCAGTACTTC. It is translated as CASSLTGSSYEQYF.

V is TRBV4-1 and J is TRBJ2-7, with 10 bases fitting TRBD2. The V gene end was trimmed by 1 base and the J gene end by 5 bases; junction bases not matched to a gene: 11. CDR1 is MGHRA and CDR2 is YSYEKL in the germline V gene. The CDR3 has 17 residues. The CDR3 sequence is CASSQAVAGGLAHEQYF. The CDR3 region has the DNA TGCGCCAGCAGCCAAGCGGTAGCGGGAGGCCTAGCCCACGAGCAGTACTTC.

As concerns this clone: The conserved phenylalanine or tryptophan normally closing the CDR3 is absent here, so this likely arose from a read error. Because the CDR3's place on the DNA is in doubt, the DNA is left out and the CDR3 is given as listed by TCRdb. The gene calls are TRBV29-1 and TRBJ1-1; the table names TRBD1, a call not compared with the DNA. Germline-derived CDR1 and CDR2 are SQVTM and ANQGSEA. From its first to its last residue, the CDR3 has 10 amino acids. The chain's CDR3 is CSVDTQALSV.